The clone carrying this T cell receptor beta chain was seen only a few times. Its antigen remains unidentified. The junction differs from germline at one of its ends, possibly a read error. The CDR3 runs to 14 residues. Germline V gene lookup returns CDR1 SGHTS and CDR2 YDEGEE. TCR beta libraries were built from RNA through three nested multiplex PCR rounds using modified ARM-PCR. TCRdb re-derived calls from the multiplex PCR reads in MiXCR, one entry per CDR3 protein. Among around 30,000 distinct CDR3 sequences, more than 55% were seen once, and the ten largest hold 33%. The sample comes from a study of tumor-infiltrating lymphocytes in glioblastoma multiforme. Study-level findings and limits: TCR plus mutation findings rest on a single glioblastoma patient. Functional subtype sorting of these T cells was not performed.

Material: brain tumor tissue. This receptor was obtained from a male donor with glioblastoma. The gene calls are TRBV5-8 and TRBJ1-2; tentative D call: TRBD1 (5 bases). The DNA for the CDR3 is TGTGCCAGCAGCACTTCGACAGAGAACTATGGCTGCACCTTC. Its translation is CASSTSTENYGCTF.